This TCR beta chain came from a study of CD4 T cells in relation to SARS-CoV-2 and coronaviruses (TCRdb year 2021). Regarding the research as a whole: In the ViraFEST assay, PBMCs were cultured with antigen for 10 days, after which TCR beta CDR3s were sequenced to identify clonal expansions specific to the antigen. Using patient-derived lymphoblastoid cell lines, the shared crossreactive spike epitopes were mapped to their HLA restriction. Expansion assays from other donors in the study were sequenced with a different, Illumina-based TCR-beta assay. At the level of individual TCR clonotypes, the study evaluated whether memory CD4+ T cells crossreact between the spike proteins of SARS-CoV-2 and those of common cold coronaviruses. The Adaptive Biotechnologies TCR-sequencing kit was used for samples from three pre-COVID donors and for the naive versus memory experiments, whereas the other data were Illumina-based. An HIV-1 Nef peptide pool or a culture without peptide was used as the negative reference condition.

Comments on this clone: What antigen it recognizes has not been identified. No base quality information exists; no much larger clone differs at one position.

CD4+ T cells from unexposed donors were collected before the COVID-19 pandemic (2011-2018). After more than nine days of culture, CD4+ T cells were isolated with the EasySep CD4+ T cell isolation kit. As cell number allowed, CD4+ T cells from unexposed donors were tested for reactivity to SARS-CoV-2 S and N and to four common cold coronavirus spike pools. Each well received 2.2 million or so PBMCs, cultured in IMDM supplemented with 5% human AB serum and about 10 IU/ml IL-2. Half of the culture medium was replaced with fresh IL-2-containing medium on days 3 and 7. In general, triplicate replicate wells were used for every peptide culture condition. Leukapheresis product for the unexposed donors was purchased commercially. PBMCs were isolated from leukapheresis product or whole blood by Ficoll-Paque PLUS gradient centrifugation. The PBMCs went either fresh into the expansion assay or into cryopreservation at -140 degrees C. The QIAamp Micro DNA Kit was used to extract genomic DNA from the CD4+ T cells.

Libraries came from the immunoSEQ multiplex PCR assay. In the original analysis: During preprocessing, nonproductive sequences were discarded, as were any CDR3s that did not begin with C, did not end with F or W, or were shorter than 7 amino acids. Antigen-specific clonotypes were called with the MANAFEST web app, based on expansion relative to reference and other culture wells. A clone was considered positive if significant expansion relative to the reference culture was observed in 2 of 3 replicate wells at an FDR below 0.05. For a clone to be considered positive, significant expansion relative to all other tandem wells and an odds ratio above 5 were also required. After three terminal residues were trimmed from each end, CDR3 homology was quantified as pairwise Levenshtein distance using the stringdist R package. TCRdb's version of the immuneACCESS table is confined to in-frame rearrangements and falls short of the full clone set. An unresolved V gene accounts for under half of the shortfall where checked; the remainder is of unknown origin. That table supplies the V and J calls and clone size; D and trimming were determined from the DNA. This sample is represented by approximately 22,000 clones; about 70% of them were singletons. Together, the top ten hold approximately 15% of the sample.

Paper-wide results and their limitations: Compared with monoreactive clones, crossreactive clones had significantly weaker SARS-CoV-2-driven expansion, a result consistent with antigenic imprinting. Because the crossreactivity analysis focused on spike protein, crossreactivity against other viral proteins was not assessed. The study was limited by small numbers of patients and tested TCRs. Memory CD4+ clonotypes crossrecognizing SARS-CoV-2 and at least one common cold coronavirus spike were found in 60% to 70% of donors. Because no donor provided both pre-pandemic and post-infection samples, tracing the source of pre-existing responses was limited.

Including cysteine and phenylalanine, the CDR3 has 15 amino acids. The read is trimmed to its CDR3 DNA, 45 bases read in frame from base 1. V sheds 2 bases and J sheds 1 base, leaving 11 bases between their ends. The germline V gene gives CDR1 as KGHSH and CDR2 as LQKENI. The material sequenced was CD4+ T cells from PBMCs, cultured in vitro. The chain is encoded by TRBV18 joined to TRBJ1-1, with a tentative D gene TRBD1 over 6 matching bases. The source of this sequence is a human donor in good health. CDR3 sequence: CASSPETGANTEAFF. The DNA is TGTGCCAGCTCACCAGAGACGGGGGCGAACACTGAAGCTTTCTTT.